This T cell receptor beta chain was identified in a study of CD8+ T cells in alopecia areata. About the research overall: Oral tofacitinib (5 to 10 mg twice daily) was administered to treated patients. It was 6 to 18 months of tofacitinib, and then there were 6 months off drug. Study-wide findings and caveats: Especially in alopecia totalis/universalis, lesional scalp showed greater clonality than normal scalp did.

Noted treatment: oral pan-JAK inhibitor, 5-10 mg twice daily. The CDR3 contains 13 residues. V shed 3 bases and J shed 0 bases, with 8 bases lying between them. Germline V lookup: CDR1 GTSNPN, CDR2 SVGIG (reference sequence). Sequencing templates came from extracted RNA that was reverse transcribed into cDNA. Method: immunoSEQ multiplex PCR; TCRdb's copy keeps in-frame clones and lacks some. Of 110,000 to 150,000 clones in the sample, roughly 50% were seen once. On this clone itself: The antigen remains unidentified.

The chain has TRBV30 and TRBJ1-1; D uncertain. This specimen was CD8+ T cells sorted from blood, taken at week 4, from a patient treated with tofacitinib. This clonotype was sampled from a human donor with alopecia areata. Here the CDR3 reads CAWRDGVNTEAFF. CDR3 DNA sequence: TGTGCCTGGAGGGATGGGGTGAACACTGAAGCTTTCTTT.